This T cell receptor beta chain was recovered during a study of blood T cell repertoires in COVID-19. Repertoires were generated with immunoSEQ multiplex PCR, while TCRdb's copy carries only in-frame clones and drops some. The sample records some 130,000 clones, 86% being singletons. Germline-derived CDR1 and CDR2 are LNHNV and YYDKDF (reference sequence). The ends lost 4 bases at V and 0 bases at J; junction bases unmatched: 3. The CDR3 spans 16 residues. This chain connects TRBV15 to TRBJ1-3, with 10 bases that match TRBD1. Specimen: peripheral blood. This TCR came from a woman aged 45-60 years who had recovered from COVID-19. The CDR3 nucleotides are TGTGCCACCAGCACGACAGGGGGCGGCTCTGGAAACACCATATATTTT. It encodes CATSTTGGGSGNTIYF.